A selection of T cell receptor beta chains follows, all from one sample in a study of technical replicates of blood from several donors. TCRdb keeps only in-frame clones here, not all; method: immunoSEQ multiplex PCR. This table holds over 60,000 clones, 93% found once. Sequencing used T cells isolated from PBMCs. The receptors were gathered from a human donor in good health. CDR3s include the opening cysteine and the closing phenylalanine or tryptophan. The order of the fields is CDR3 length, J gene, clone size, D gene, V gene, CDR3 protein, CDR3 DNA. A D gene is named only where the DNA matches it firmly. The size field is filled for only some rows; it gives once, few, many or a size class.

length: 15; J: TRBJ2-7; size: .; D: .; V: TRBV29-1; CDR3: CSVEDVSGGPYEQYF; DNA: TGCAGCGTTGAAGACGTCTCAGGAGGGCCCTACGAGCAGTACTTC
length: 15; J: TRBJ1-5; size: .; D: .; V: TRBV6-1; CDR3: CASSEEGVTYQPQHF; DNA: TGTGCCAGCAGCGAAGAGGGGGTCACGTATCAGCCCCAGCATTTT
length: 14; J: TRBJ2-5; size: .; D: TRBD1; V: TRBV29-1; CDR3: CSVEDTGAEETQYF; DNA: TGCAGCGTTGAAGATACAGGGGCCGAAGAGACCCAGTACTTC
length: 15; J: TRBJ2-7; size: .; D: TRBD1; V: TRBV5-1; CDR3: CASSLDRGRVYEQYF; DNA: TGCGCCAGCAGCTTGGACAGGGGCCGGGTCTACGAGCAGTACTTC
length: 14; J: TRBJ1-1; size: .; D: TRBD1; V: TRBV9; CDR3: CASSPTGTGGEAFF; DNA: TGTGCCAGCAGCCCGACCGGGACAGGGGGTGAAGCTTTCTTT
length: 13; J: TRBJ2-5; size: .; D: TRBD1; V: TRBV2; CDR3: CATRGTAQETQYF; DNA: TGTGCCACCAGAGGGACAGCCCAAGAGACCCAGTACTTC
length: 15; J: TRBJ2-3; size: .; D: .; V: TRBV27; CDR3: CASSSERRWADTQYF; DNA: TGTGCCAGCAGTTCCGAGCGGAGATGGGCAGATACGCAGTATTTT
length: 15; J: TRBJ2-7; size: .; D: TRBD2; V: TRBV28; CDR3: CASSDGLAGEGEQYF; DNA: TGTGCCAGCAGTGATGGACTAGCGGGAGAGGGCGAGCAGTACTTC
length: 13; J: TRBJ2-3; size: .; D: .; V: TRBV2; CDR3: CASSGQGTDTQYF; DNA: TGTGCCAGCAGTGGGCAGGGCACAGATACGCAGTATTTT
length: 12; J: TRBJ2-7; size: .; D: .; V: TRBV5-6; CDR3: CASSLSRDEQYF; DNA: TGTGCCAGCAGCTTGTCGCGGGACGAGCAGTACTTC
length: 17; J: TRBJ2-7; size: .; D: TRBD1; V: TRBV4-1; CDR3: CASSQDALGQGAGEQYF; DNA: TGCGCCAGCAGCCAAGATGCATTGGGACAGGGGGCCGGCGAGCAGTACTTC
length: 13; J: TRBJ2-5; size: .; D: .; V: TRBV5-1; CDR3: CASLRFGGETQYF; DNA: TGCGCCAGCCTTCGTTTCGGGGGAGAGACCCAGTACTTC
length: 14; J: TRBJ2-7; size: .; D: TRBD1; V: TRBV6-6; CDR3: CASSYEGARPTIYF; DNA: TGTGCCAGCAGTTATGAGGGGGCGCGTCCGACAATCTACTTC
length: 15; J: TRBJ2-3; size: .; D: TRBD1; V: TRBV9; CDR3: CASSPLTGGTDTQYF; DNA: TGTGCCAGCAGCCCATTGACAGGGGGCACAGATACGCAGTATTTT
length: 15; J: TRBJ1-1; size: .; D: .; V: TRBV9; CDR3: CASSVGLSWGPEAFF; DNA: TGTGCCAGCAGCGTTGGGCTTTCTTGGGGGCCTGAGGCTTTCTTT
length: 14; J: TRBJ1-1; size: few; D: .; V: TRBV4-1; CDR3: CASSPGQLNTEAFF; DNA: TGCGCCAGCAGCCCCGGACAGTTGAACACTGAAGCTTTCTTT
length: 16; J: TRBJ2-2; size: .; D: TRBD2; V: TRBV9; CDR3: CASSPTSGKNTGELFF; DNA: TGTGCCAGCAGTCCGACTAGCGGGAAGAACACCGGGGAGCTGTTTTTT
length: 13; J: TRBJ2-7; size: .; D: .; V: TRBV7-2; CDR3: CASSARLGYEQYF; DNA: TGTGCCAGCAGCGCCCGTCTCGGCTACGAGCAGTACTTC
length: 16; J: TRBJ2-5; size: .; D: TRBD2; V: TRBV11-3; CDR3: CASSPFGGDSQETQYF; DNA: TGTGCCAGCAGCCCCTTTGGGGGGGATAGCCAAGAGACCCAGTACTTC
length: 16; J: TRBJ1-2; size: .; D: TRBD1; V: TRBV4-2; CDR3: CASSQTGGPPNYGYTF; DNA: TGTGCCAGCAGCCAGACAGGGGGGCCGCCGAACTATGGCTACACCTTC
length: 19; J: TRBJ1-2; size: .; D: .; V: TRBV27; CDR3: CASSLRVWAGPGGNYGYTF; DNA: TGTGCCAGCAGTTTAAGAGTTTGGGCGGGACCCGGGGGTAACTATGGCTACACCTTC
length: 16; J: TRBJ2-2; size: .; D: TRBD1; V: TRBV7-2; CDR3: CASSLGGQGNTGELFF; DNA: TGTGCCAGCAGCTTAGGGGGACAGGGTAACACCGGGGAGCTGTTTTTT
length: 13; J: TRBJ1-4; size: .; D: .; V: TRBV29-1; CDR3: CSVVTGIGEKLFF; DNA: TGCAGCGTAGTTACAGGGATCGGCGAAAAACTGTTTTTT
length: 16; J: TRBJ2-2; size: .; D: TRBD1; V: TRBV7-8; CDR3: CASSPRTGIITGELFF; DNA: TGTGCCAGCAGCCCCAGGACAGGGATCATTACCGGGGAGCTGTTTTTT
length: 15; J: TRBJ1-5; size: once; D: .; V: TRBV6-5; CDR3: CASSYSGQSNQPQHF; DNA: TGTGCCAGCAGTTACTCCGGACAGAGCAATCAGCCCCAGCATTTT
length: 14; J: TRBJ2-5; size: .; D: TRBD2; V: TRBV7-3; CDR3: CASSSSGGGETQYF; DNA: TGTGCCAGCAGCTCAAGCGGGGGGGGAGAGACCCAGTACTTC
length: 15; J: TRBJ2-1; size: .; D: .; V: TRBV6-1; CDR3: CASSEGAGAKGEQFF; DNA: TGTGCCAGCAGTGAAGGTGCGGGGGCTAAGGGTGAGCAGTTCTTC
length: 18; J: TRBJ1-5; size: .; D: .; V: TRBV28; CDR3: CASSLSGVSHYSNQPQHF; DNA: TGTGCCAGCAGTTTATCAGGGGTTAGTCACTATAGCAATCAGCCCCAGCATTTT
length: 13; J: TRBJ1-2; size: .; D: .; V: TRBV29-1; CDR3: CSVVTGYFDGYTF; DNA: TGCAGCGTAGTGACAGGTTATTTTGATGGCTACACCTTC
length: 14; J: TRBJ2-3; size: .; D: TRBD1; V: TRBV15; CDR3: CATSRTTGSDRQYF; DNA: TGTGCCACCAGCAGAACGACAGGGAGCGACCGGCAGTATTTT
length: 14; J: TRBJ1-4; size: .; D: .; V: TRBV5-4; CDR3: CASSQDITNEKLFF; DNA: TGTGCCAGCAGCCAGGACATCACTAATGAAAAACTGTTTTTT
length: 14; J: TRBJ1-3; size: .; D: .; V: TRBV28; CDR3: CASSLSRRRGTIYF; DNA: TGTGCCAGCAGTTTAAGCCGGCGTAGGGGCACCATATATTTT
length: 16; J: TRBJ1-6; size: .; D: .; V: TRBV6-6; CDR3: CASSYSTGMEDSPLHF; DNA: TGTGCCAGCAGTTACTCGACGGGGATGGAGGATTCACCCCTCCACTTT
length: 14; J: TRBJ2-7; size: .; D: .; V: TRBV5-1; CDR3: CASSRSSGSAEQYF; DNA: TGCGCCAGCAGCCGGTCCAGCGGAAGTGCCGAGCAGTACTTC
length: 14; J: TRBJ2-7; size: .; D: TRBD2; V: TRBV4-1; CDR3: CASSQPGGNYEQYF; DNA: TGCGCCAGCAGCCAACCGGGGGGAAACTACGAGCAGTACTTC
length: 14; J: TRBJ2-1; size: .; D: .; V: TRBV11-2; CDR3: CASSLWAGGNEQFF; DNA: TGTGCCAGCAGCTTATGGGCAGGGGGGAATGAGCAGTTCTTC
length: 16; J: TRBJ1-1; size: .; D: .; V: TRBV13; CDR3: CASSSQGTLSNTEAFF; DNA: TGTGCCAGCAGCTCCCAGGGGACCTTGAGCAACACTGAAGCTTTCTTT
length: 15; J: TRBJ1-2; size: .; D: .; V: TRBV27; CDR3: CASSLSPVGGKGYTF; DNA: TGTGCCAGCAGTTTATCGCCAGTCGGGGGTAAAGGCTACACCTTC
length: 15; J: TRBJ1-4; size: .; D: .; V: TRBV19; CDR3: CASSMAGQPSEKLFF; DNA: TGTGCCAGTAGTATGGCTGGACAGCCTTCTGAAAAACTGTTTTTT
length: 15; J: TRBJ1-4; size: .; D: .; V: TRBV2; CDR3: CASSEALGSLEKLFF; DNA: TGTGCCAGCAGTGAAGCGCTGGGGAGTTTGGAAAAACTGTTTTTT
length: 16; J: TRBJ1-3; size: .; D: .; V: TRBV2; CDR3: CASSKLGLTSGNTIYF; DNA: TGTGCCAGCAGCAAGCTCGGACTGACCTCTGGAAACACCATATATTTT
length: 13; J: TRBJ1-1; size: .; D: .; V: TRBV14; CDR3: CASSEPPGVTAFF; DNA: TGTGCCAGCAGCGAACCCCCCGGGGTGACAGCTTTCTTT